The clone carrying this T cell receptor beta chain was found a few times. Its antigen is not identified. The data were obtained in a study of T cells after yellow fever vaccination. Points from the study as a whole: When the response was secondary, it was weaker but reached its peak faster, day 5 versus 15. Post-booster repertoires again held most primary-vaccination clones (roughly 95% CD4, about 88% CD8). There was a possibility that FACS-sorted repertoires contained abundant clonotypes contaminating from the bulk population.

TCR cDNA was made by 5'RACE template switching, adding a universal primer site and UMIs. MiXCR, applied by TCRdb to the 5' RACE reads, yields one record per CDR3 protein. The sample holds 300,000 or so distinct CDR3 sequences; roughly 4% are singletons and the top ten take 20% to 30%. The CDR3 covers 16 residues. The source was PBMCs, collected 5 days after the yellow fever booster vaccination. V usage is TRBV21-1 and J usage is TRBJ2-7; the table calls TRBD1, which could not be checked here. TRBV21-1 is tagged as a pseudogene. This receptor was identified in a man between 18 and 29 years old who received the YFV17D yellow fever vaccine. CDR3 amino acids: CASSPHPRGQAYEQYF. CDR3 nucleotides: TGTGCCAGCAGCCCCCACCCCCGGGGACAGGCCTACGAGCAGTACTTC.